This TCR beta chain was captured by sequencing in a study of Graves' ophthalmopathy and Graves' hyperthyroidism. The length of the CDR3 is 14 residues. The germline V gene encodes CDR1 LNHDA and CDR2 SQIVND (reference sequence). Trimming took 6 bases from V and 0 from J; bases not matched to a gene: 5. Amplified material comprised TCR beta CDR3 regions derived from RNA transcripts. An initial RT-PCR round employing HTBI primers preceded a second-round multiplex PCR. A single record per CDR3 protein comes from TCRdb applying MiXCR to the multiplex PCR reads. Of hundreds of thousands of distinct CDR3 sequences listed, 35% to 50% are singletons.

The chain is built from TRBV19 and TRBJ2-7; 7 positions agree with TRBD2. The sequence was collected from an adult man with Graves' ophthalmopathy. Material for sequencing was peripheral blood. CDR3 sequence reads: CASRGREGSYEQYF. Written as DNA, the CDR3 is TGTGCCAGTAGGGGAAGGGAGGGCTCCTACGAGCAGTACTTC.